Below, 2 T cell receptor beta chains from the same sample are listed, as sequenced in a study of CD8 T cells in Susac syndrome. An input of roughly 0.5 to 1 ug of RNA was subjected to reverse transcription using random hexamers. TCRdb fed the immunoSEQ multiplex PCR reads into MiXCR, producing one record per CDR3 protein. Here the sample spans 100,000 to 150,000 distinct CDR3 sequences, 90% to 95% being singletons. Sequenced sample: CD4+ T cells from PBMCs. These receptor sequences come from a human donor in good health.

This clonotype was found once. V gene TRBV5-1 combines with J gene TRBJ1-2; the D gene is possibly TRBD1 (5 bases). The CDR3 totals 16 residues. Germline assignment: CDR1 SGHRS and CDR2 YFSETQ. V was cut by 0 bases and J by 4 bases, with 16 bases left in between. The CDR3 here is CASSLESSGTTYGYTF. The CDR3 region has the DNA TGCGCCAGCAGCTTGGAAAGCTCCGGGACGACCTATGGCTACACCTTC.

V gene TRBV4-1 combines with J gene TRBJ2-7; D is unresolved. This CDR3 has 15 amino acids. Germline V CDR1 and CDR2: MGHRA, YSYEKL. The V gene lost 4 bases and the J gene lost 4 bases, with 17 bases spanning the gap. The CDR3 here is CASSLERPGEYEQYF. Written as DNA, the CDR3 is TGCGCCAGCAGCCTCGAGAGACCAGGAGAGTACGAGCAGTACTTC.